This is a list of T cell receptor beta chains from one sample in a study of T-cell reconstitution after alpha-beta-depleted transplantation in children. Using its own MiXCR run on the PCR reads, TCRdb lists one record per CDR3 protein. The sample yields over 200,000 distinct CDR3 sequences, 7% to 9% seen once. The material sequenced was PBMCs, mostly from graft donor cells, taken 360 days after TCRalphabeta/CD19-depleted stem cell transplant. The receptors were gathered from a male patient between 2 and 15 years old who had a stem cell transplant for acute myeloid leukemia, so the T cells may come from the graft donor. CDR3s include the opening cysteine and the closing phenylalanine or tryptophan. Each record gives: V gene, CDR3 length, D gene, clone size, J gene, CDR3 DNA, CDR3 protein. The D gene is left open where the match is weak. Clone size, where shown, is once, few, many, or a class for clones that have expanded.

TRBV20-1,14,-,many,TRBJ2-7,TGCAGTGCTAGAGATGTTGGCGCGTCCTACGAGCAGTACTTC,CSARDVGASYEQYF
TRBV20-1,14,TRBD2,-,TRBJ2-1,TGCAGTGCGCCTAGCGGGAGAGGTTACAATGAGCAGTTCTTC,CSAPSGRGYNEQFF
TRBV2,13,TRBD1,-,TRBJ1-5,TGTGCCAGCGGAGGACAGGACGTAGGGGCCCAGCATTTT,CASGGQDVGAQHF
TRBV12-3/TRBV12-4,11,-,many,TRBJ1-1,TGTGCCAGCAGTATGAACACTGAAGCTTTCTTT,CASSMNTEAFF
TRBV6-6,12,-,-,TRBJ1-5,TGTGCCAGCAGCAACCCCCTTCAGCCCCAGCATTTT,CASSNPLQPQHF
TRBV29-1,13,-,few,TRBJ1-2,TGCAGCGCCGCCTTCGGATCTAACTATGGCTACACCTTC,CSAAFGSNYGYTF
TRBV24-1,14,TRBD1,many,TRBJ2-3,TGTGCCACCAGTGACAGGGGGCGGGCAGATACGCAGTATTTT,CATSDRGRADTQYF
TRBV29-1,15,TRBD2,many,TRBJ2-1,TGCAGCGTTGGGGGACTAGCGGGCTCCTACAATGAGCAGTTCTTC,CSVGGLAGSYNEQFF
TRBV7-3,17,TRBD1,-,TRBJ1-5,TGTGCCAGCAGCCTAAAAGGACAGGGGGTCAGCAATCAGCCCCAGCATTTT,CASSLKGQGVSNQPQHF
TRBV5-1,15,TRBD1,many,TRBJ2-1,TGCGCCAGCAGCGGAGCTGGGACAGGGTACAATGAGCAGTTCTTC,CASSGAGTGYNEQFF
TRBV2,15,TRBD2,few,TRBJ2-1,TGTGCCAGCAGTTCCACGGGACTAGCGGACAATGAGCAGTTCTTC,CASSSTGLADNEQFF
TRBV20-1,15,-,many,TRBJ2-1,TGCAGTGCAAATTCTCTCCGGACCACTTCGGATGAGCAGTTCTTC,CSANSLRTTSDEQFF
TRBV6-1,14,-,once,TRBJ1-5,TGTGCCAGCAGTACACATGGTAGCAATCAGCCCCAGCATTTT,CASSTHGSNQPQHF
TRBV7-6,17,-,many,TRBJ2-3,TGTGCCAGCAGCTTGCTAACCAGGAGGGCCCCTGCAGATACGCAGTATTTT,CASSLLTRRAPADTQYF
TRBV5-1,12,TRBD2,-,TRBJ2-7,TGCGCCAGCCAGCAAGACGGGGGGGAGCAGTACTTC,CASQQDGGEQYF
TRBV9,14,-,few,TRBJ1-5,TGTGCCAGCAGCGTAGACAGGGTTACTGGGCCCCAGCATTTT,CASSVDRVTGPQHF
TRBV10-3,12,-,many,TRBJ1-5,TGTGCCATCAAGGAAGCTAATCAGCCCCAGCATTTT,CAIKEANQPQHF
TRBV12-3/TRBV12-4,11,-,few,TRBJ2-3,TGTGCCAGCAGTTTCGCGGGTGCCATGTATTTT,CASSFAGAMYF
TRBV6-1,14,-,few,TRBJ2-5,TGTGCCAGCACCTCGTGGGTGCTCCAAGAGACCCAGTACTTC,CASTSWVLQETQYF
TRBV20-1,12,-,-,TRBJ1-4,TGCAGGGCGGAATCAGAAGATGAAAAACTGTTTTTT,CRAESEDEKLFF
TRBV24-1,13,-,-,TRBJ2-1,TGTGCCACCAGTGACCAAAGGAGAAATGAGCAGTTCTTC,CATSDQRRNEQFF
TRBV11-1,15,TRBD2,many,TRBJ2-7,TGTGCCAGCAGCCCCCCCGGGGGACTAAGCTACGAGCAGTACTTC,CASSPPGGLSYEQYF
TRBV15,14,TRBD1,few,TRBJ2-3,TGTGCCACCAGCAGAGTGAGGGGGCCAGATACGCAGTATTTT,CATSRVRGPDTQYF
TRBV6-2/TRBV6-3,15,TRBD2,many,TRBJ2-1,TGTGCCAGCAGTACTGGACTAGCGGTCTACAATGAGCAGTTCTTC,CASSTGLAVYNEQFF
TRBV29-1,12,-,few,TRBJ2-7,TGCAGCGTTGAGGGCGGGACCTACGAGCAGTACTTC,CSVEGGTYEQYF
TRBV10-3,16,-,few,TRBJ2-7,TGTGCCATCAGTGACTCGCGGGATCGGGACGTCTACGAGCAGTACTTC,CAISDSRDRDVYEQYF
TRBV6-1,17,-,many,TRBJ2-1,TGTGCCAGCAGGGAGCGCTTAGGGGGAGAGCTCTACAATGAGCAGTTCTTC,CASRERLGGELYNEQFF
TRBV6-5,16,-,few,TRBJ1-1,TGTGCCAGCAGTTACCTCTGGATCAGGGTGAACACTGAAGCTTTCTTT,CASSYLWIRVNTEAFF
TRBV3-1,16,TRBD2,-,TRBJ2-5,TGTGCCAGCAGCCATGGGACTAGACCCCGGCAAGAGACCCAGTACTTC,CASSHGTRPRQETQYF
TRBV12-3/TRBV12-4,15,TRBD2,-,TRBJ2-1,TGTGCCAGCAGCATTAGCGGGGGGGGTTACAATGAGCAGTTCTTC,CASSISGGGYNEQFF
TRBV12-3/TRBV12-4,18,-,few,TRBJ1-6,TGTGCCAGCAGTCCGTCGTGGGGCCCTTTCTCCTATAATTCACCCCTCCACTTT,CASSPSWGPFSYNSPLHF
TRBV7-2,15,TRBD2,-,TRBJ2-5,TGTGCCAGCAGCTCGCCCCCCGGACTAGTGAAGACCCAGTACTTC,CASSSPPGLVKTQYF
TRBV5-1,15,TRBD1,many,TRBJ2-7,TGCGCCAGCAGCTCCCGGGACAGGGCTAGAGGAGAGCAGTACTTC,CASSSRDRARGEQYF
TRBV20-1,14,-,many,TRBJ2-3,TGCAGTGCTAGTAGACTAGTTTCCACAGATACGCAGTATTTT,CSASRLVSTDTQYF
TRBV6-5,15,TRBD1,-,TRBJ1-6,TGTGCCAGCAGTCACCCAGACAGGGACAATTCACCCCTCCACTTT,CASSHPDRDNSPLHF
TRBV29-1,12,TRBD1,-,TRBJ1-1,TGCAGCGTTCGGCAGGGGGATGGAGAAGCTTTCTTT,CSVRQGDGEAFF
TRBV24-1,15,TRBD2,many,TRBJ2-1,TGTGCCACCAGTGAAAACGATAGCGGGGATGATGAGCAGTTCTTC,CATSENDSGDDEQFF
TRBV7-2,16,TRBD2,-,TRBJ2-1,TGTGCCAGCAGCTCCACCAGCGGGAGCTCCTACAATGAGCAGTTCTTC,CASSSTSGSSYNEQFF
TRBV15,13,TRBD2,many,TRBJ2-1,TGTGCCATCGCGGGGGGATTCTACAATGAGCAGTTCTTC,CAIAGGFYNEQFF
TRBV7-2,16,-,-,TRBJ2-5,TGTGCCAGCAGCTTAAACGGACCGGGAAGAGGCGAGACCCAGTACTTC,CASSLNGPGRGETQYF
TRBV12-3/TRBV12-4,16,-,many,TRBJ2-2,TGTGCCAGCACCCCATTAGGCGGGGTCGTCACCGGGGAGCTGTTTTTT,CASTPLGGVVTGELFF
TRBV13,15,-,-,TRBJ2-5,TGTGCCAGCAGCTTCACGGGGGCTGGGCAAGAGACCCAGTACTTC,CASSFTGAGQETQYF
TRBV12-3/TRBV12-4,17,TRBD1,few,TRBJ1-5,TGTGCCAGCAGTTCCCTCGGGACAGGGGCGGGCAATCAGCCCCAGCATTTT,CASSSLGTGAGNQPQHF
TRBV28,17,-,many,TRBJ2-7,TGTGCCAGCAGCAGAACCTCGAGGGGGAGGCCCTCCTACGAGCAGTACTTC,CASSRTSRGRPSYEQYF
TRBV20-1,12,-,many,TRBJ2-5,TGCAGTGCTAGAGGCAGTCAAGAGACCCAGTACTTC,CSARGSQETQYF
TRBV6-4,14,-,-,TRBJ2-3,TGTGCCAGCAGCCAGCGCGGTCCCACAGATACGCAGTATTTT,CASSQRGPTDTQYF
TRBV29-1,14,-,many,TRBJ2-5,TGCAGCGTTGAGCGGCTAGCGACCCAAGAGACCCAGTACTTC,CSVERLATQETQYF
TRBV7-9,13,TRBD1,-,TRBJ2-7,TGTGCCAGCAGCTTTACAGGGGCGGACGAGCAGTACTTC,CASSFTGADEQYF
TRBV19,13,-,-,TRBJ1-1,TGTGCCAGTAGTCTATCAGGGGCTAATGAAGCTTTCTTT,CASSLSGANEAFF
TRBV12-3/TRBV12-4,16,TRBD1,many,TRBJ2-5,TGTGCCAGCAGTCGCAGAGGACAGGGACCACAAGAGACCCAGTACTTC,CASSRRGQGPQETQYF
TRBV20-1,14,-,many,TRBJ2-3,TGCAGTGCTAGAGGACAGGAGAGCACAGATACGCAGTATTTT,CSARGQESTDTQYF
TRBV10-3,14,TRBD1,many,TRBJ2-3,TGTGCCATCAGTGGTACAGGGGTTCCAGATACGCAGTATTTT,CAISGTGVPDTQYF
TRBV12-3/TRBV12-4,14,TRBD2,many,TRBJ2-5,TGTGCCAGCAGTCGACTAGCGGGGATAGAGACCCAGTACTTC,CASSRLAGIETQYF
TRBV7-6,17,TRBD1,few,TRBJ1-2,TGTGCCAGCAGCTTAGTACCCGGACAGGGGCGTAACTATGGCTACACCTTC,CASSLVPGQGRNYGYTF
TRBV7-3,15,-,-,TRBJ1-5,TGTGCCAGCACCAGACAACACCATAGCAATCAGCCCCAGCATTTT,CASTRQHHSNQPQHF
TRBV20-1,15,-,few,TRBJ1-3,TGCAGTGCTAGGATGGGGGGATCCTCTGGAAACACCATATATTTT,CSARMGGSSGNTIYF